The 13 T cell receptor beta chains below come from one sample, sequenced in a study of TET2 disruption in CD19-targeted CAR T cells. Treatment denoted: autologous CTL019 cells: CD19 CAR with 4-1BB and CD3 zeta domains. Generated by immunoSEQ multiplex PCR, the TCRdb table keeps only in-frame clones and is missing some. This repertoire comprises 25,000 to 30,000 clones; its ten largest clones make up approximately 1.8%. Antigen specificity for these receptors is unknown. Source: CD8- CAR+ T cells sorted from cultured blood T cells, taken for CD19 CAR T cell therapy. Subset indicated: CD8-negative CAR-positive T cells from the infusion product. All receptors derive from a man in his 70s with chronic lymphocytic leukemia.

CDR3 DNA, as far as it was read: TGCGCCAGCAGCGATCTTGAAGGGGCCCGACCCTACGAG. Translation gives CASSDLEGARPYE. The full CDR3 protein is CASSDLEGARPYEQYF. The J gene is TRBJ2-7, the V gene TRBV5-1; TRBD1 is a possible D gene (5 bases). The sequenced fragment ends 3 residues before the CDR3 boundary, so the rest is inferred from the germline J gene. Trimming stripped 4 bases from V and 2 bases from J, with 19 bases between. Germline-derived CDR1 and CDR2 are SGHRS and YFSETQ. CDR3 length: 16 residues.

With respect to this clone: From the germline J gene comes the end of the CDR3, since the read stops 3 residues before it. V and J are TRBV20-1 and TRBJ2-5; D possibly uses TRBD1 or TRBD2 (5 bases each). Trimming shortened V by 6 bases and J by 2 bases, and 19 bases separated the two germline ends. CDR3 length: 15 residues. Germline CDR1 and CDR2: DFQATT and SNEGSKA (reference sequence). The sequenced CDR3 bases are TGCAGTGCCCGTCGAGGGGTTACCTCTCAAGAGACC. Protein: CSARRGVTSQET. From start to end, the CDR3 is CSARRGVTSQETQYF.

As to this clone: The read terminates 3 residues before the CDR3 end, so the remaining end is supplied by the germline J gene. Other DNA sequences in the sample encode the same CDR3. The chain combines TRBV5-1 with TRBJ1-3; D is unclear. V was pared by 4 bases and J by 0 bases, with 11 bases between. Germline V gene data show CDR1 as SGHRS and CDR2 as YFSETQ. The CDR3 is 15 residues long. The CDR3 loop is CASSASGLSGNTIYF. CDR3 DNA, as far as it was read: TGCGCCAGCAGCGCTTCGGGTCTCTCTGGAAACACC.

As concerns this clone: The read is 3 residues too short to cover the CDR3 end, so that end is filled in from the germline J gene. The chain links TRBV11-2 to TRBJ2-4, with D possibly TRBD1 on 5 matching bases. The CDR3 has 13 residues. Germline CDR1 reads SGHAT; CDR2 reads FQNNGV. CDR3 region: CASSLGGNQPQYF. The DNA read from the CDR3 is TGTGCCAGCAGCTTAGGGGGCAATCAGCCT.

This clone is medium-sized by frequency. The read ends 3 residues before the CDR3 terminus; that terminus is restored from the germline J gene. V gene TRBV6-2 or TRBV6-3 combines with J gene TRBJ2-1, with D perhaps matching TRBD2 (5 bases). Between the trimmed V and J ends, which lost 5 bases and 6 bases, there was a span of 17 bases. The CDR3 runs 15 residues. The germline CDR1 and CDR2 sequences are MNHEY and SVGEGT. CDR3 DNA (partial): TGTGCCAGCAGTCGGGCGGGTGGCCAAAGCAATGAG. Protein: CASSRAGGQSNE. The CDR3 in its entirety is CASSRAGGQSNEQFF.

Remarks on this clone: The read gets to within 3 residues of the CDR3 end, and the germline J gene fills in the rest. The chain links TRBV7-8 to TRBJ2-2; 12 nucleotides align to TRBD1. Germline CDR1 reads SGHVS; CDR2 reads FQNEAQ. This CDR3 region has 18 residues. The part of the CDR3 DNA that was read is TGTGCCAGCAGCTCAGGGGGACAGGGGGCTTCTGGGGCCAACGTG. Protein: CASSSGGQGASGANV. The complete CDR3 reads CASSSGGQGASGANVLFF.

To note about this clone: The read falls 3 residues short of the CDR3 end, and the missing part is taken from the germline J gene. The rearrangement joins TRBV5-4 to TRBJ2-5, with a weak D call TRBD1 (6 bases). V lost 2 bases to trimming and J lost 1 base, with 9 bases between them. Germline V gene lookup returns CDR1 SGHNT and CDR2 YYREEE (reference sequence). CDR3 length equals 14 residues. Here the CDR3 reads CASSFGTSQETQYF. Partial CDR3 DNA: TGTGCCAGCAGCTTTGGGACAAGCCAAGAGACC.

Note on this clone: The read ends 3 residues before the CDR3 terminus; that terminus is restored from the germline J gene. The gene calls are TRBV11-2 and TRBJ2-5; perhaps TRBD2 as D (5 bases). CDR1 and CDR2 from the germline V gene are SGHAT and FQNNGV. Deletions cut 1 base from V and 5 bases from J, with 14 bases between. This CDR3 comprises 15 residues. Incomplete CDR3 DNA: TGTGCCAGCAGCTTAGGTTCCGAGGGCCCCGAGACC. Protein sequence: CASSLGSEGPET. The full CDR3 is CASSLGSEGPETQYF. The entire variable domain, with the rest obtained from reference TRBV11-2 and TRBJ2-5, is as follows: EAGVAQSPRYKIIEKRQSVAFWCNPISGHATLYWYQQILGQGPKLLIQFQNNGVVDDSQLPKDRFSAERLKGVDSTLKIQPAKLEDSAVYLCASSLGSEGPETQYFGPGTRLLVL.

As regards this clone: The DNA ends 3 residues before the CDR3 does, and the rest of the CDR3 is filled in from the germline J gene. The V call is TRBV7-9, the J call TRBJ1-2; TRBD1 matches at 7 bases. The CDR3 loop spans 14 amino acids. Germline V CDR1 and CDR2: SEHNR, FQNEAQ (reference sequence). CDR3 amino acids: CASSLGIDRDDYTF. The sequenced part of the CDR3 DNA is TGTGCCAGCAGCTTAGGGATTGACAGGGACGAC.

A note on this clone: The read is 3 residues too short to cover the CDR3 end, so that end is filled in from the germline J gene. The V and J genes are TRBV7-8 and TRBJ2-2; unclear D gene. Germline CDR1 reads SGHVS; CDR2 reads FQNEAQ. V lost 3 bases and J lost 0, with 5 bases in between. This CDR3 is built from 14 residues. CDR3 DNA (partial): TGTGCCAGCAGCTTGGCCACGAACACCGGGGAG. This translates into CASSLATNTGE. The entire CDR3 reads CASSLATNTGELFF. Full variable domain (missing parts from reference TRBV7-8 and TRBJ2-2): GAGVSQSPRYKVAKRGQDVALRCDPISGHVSLFWYQQALGQGPEFLTYFQNEAQLDKSGLPSDRFFAERPEGSVSTLKIQRTQQEDSAVYLCASSLATNTGELFFGEGSRLTVL.

In the case of this clone: Read coverage stops 3 residues before the CDR3 terminus; the germline J gene supplies the remainder. J is TRBJ1-2 and V is TRBV10-1, with 7 bases matching TRBD1. Trimming removed 4 bases from V and 7 bases from J; junction bases left unmatched: 12. Germline-derived CDR1 and CDR2 are WNHNN and SYGVQD (reference sequence). The CDR3 sequence is 15 residues long. The chain's CDR3 is CASSGGPGGSFGYTF. CDR3 DNA (partial): TGCGCCAGCAGTGGGGGCCCAGGGGGATCCTTTGGC.

In regard to this clone: Read coverage stops 3 residues before the CDR3 terminus; the germline J gene supplies the remainder. The gene calls are TRBV11-1 and TRBJ1-2; tentatively, D is TRBD1 (5 bases). The CDR3 totals 15 residues. The germline gives CDR1 SGHAT, CDR2 FQDESV (reference sequence). This chain's CDR3 is CASSLGGLAADTYTF. The covered CDR3 bases are TGTGCCAGCAGCTTAGGGGGACTAGCTGCAGATACC.

Remarks on this clone: Read sequence stops 3 residues before the CDR3 end, and the germline J gene provides the missing end. This chain links TRBV12-3 or TRBV12-4 with TRBJ1-4, with a tentative D call TRBD1 (5 bases). Between the trimmed V and J ends, which lost 6 bases and 7 bases, there was a span of 18 bases. The CDR3 extends over 15 amino acids. Partial CDR3 DNA: TGTGCCAGCAGCTGGGGCGGCGGGGGGGGTGAAAAA. This encodes CASSWGGGGGEK. In full, the CDR3 is CASSWGGGGGEKLFF.